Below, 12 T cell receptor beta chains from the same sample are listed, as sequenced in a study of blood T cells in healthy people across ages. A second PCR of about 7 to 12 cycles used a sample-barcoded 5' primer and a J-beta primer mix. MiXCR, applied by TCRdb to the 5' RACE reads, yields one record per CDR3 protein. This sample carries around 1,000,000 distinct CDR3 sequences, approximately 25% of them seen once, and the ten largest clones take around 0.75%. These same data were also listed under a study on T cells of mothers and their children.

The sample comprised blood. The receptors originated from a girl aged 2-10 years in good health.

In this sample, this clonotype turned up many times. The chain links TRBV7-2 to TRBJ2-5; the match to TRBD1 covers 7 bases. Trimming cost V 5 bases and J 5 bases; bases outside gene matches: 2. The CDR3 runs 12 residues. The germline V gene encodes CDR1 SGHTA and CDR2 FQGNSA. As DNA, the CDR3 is TGTGCCAGCAGCACCAGGGGGGAGACCCAGTACTTC. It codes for CASSTRGETQYF.

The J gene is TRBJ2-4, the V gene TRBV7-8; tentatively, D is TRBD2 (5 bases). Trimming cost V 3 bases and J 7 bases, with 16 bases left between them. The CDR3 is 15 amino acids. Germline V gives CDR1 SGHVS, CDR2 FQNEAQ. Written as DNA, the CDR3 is TGTGCCAGCAGCTTCGGTACCCTGGCTAGCAACATTCAGTACTTC. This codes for CASSFGTLASNIQYF.

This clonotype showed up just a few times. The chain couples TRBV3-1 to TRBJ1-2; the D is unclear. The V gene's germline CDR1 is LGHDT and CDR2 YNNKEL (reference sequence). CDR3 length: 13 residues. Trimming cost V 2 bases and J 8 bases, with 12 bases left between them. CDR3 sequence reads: CASSQRGLDGYTF. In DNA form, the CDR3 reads TGTGCCAGCAGCCAAAGAGGGTTGGACGGCTACACCTTC.

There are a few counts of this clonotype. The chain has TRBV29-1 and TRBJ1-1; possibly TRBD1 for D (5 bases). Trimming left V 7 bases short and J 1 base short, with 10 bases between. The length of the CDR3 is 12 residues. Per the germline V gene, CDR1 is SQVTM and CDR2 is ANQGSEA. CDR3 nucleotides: TGCAGCGCCATTGGGGGGAACACTGAAGCTTTCTTT. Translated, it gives CSAIGGNTEAFF.

The CDR3 sequence: CASSHLSGGPPSILQETQYF. The CDR3 DNA follows: TGCGCCAGCAGCCATCTAAGTGGGGGACCACCCTCAATATTACAAGAGACCCAGTACTTC. V and J are TRBV4-3 and TRBJ2-5; the D call may be TRBD1 or TRBD2 (5 bases each). This CDR3 region has 20 residues. Trimming stripped 3 bases from V and 2 bases from J, with 28 bases between. Per germline, CDR1 LGHNA and CDR2 YSLEER.

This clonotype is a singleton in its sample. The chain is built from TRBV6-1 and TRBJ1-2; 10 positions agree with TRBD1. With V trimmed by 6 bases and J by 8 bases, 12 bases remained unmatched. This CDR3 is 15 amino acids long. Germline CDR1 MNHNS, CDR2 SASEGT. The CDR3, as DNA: TGTGCCAGCAGGGAATCGACAGGGGGCGTGAAAGGCTACACCTTC. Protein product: CASRESTGGVKGYTF.

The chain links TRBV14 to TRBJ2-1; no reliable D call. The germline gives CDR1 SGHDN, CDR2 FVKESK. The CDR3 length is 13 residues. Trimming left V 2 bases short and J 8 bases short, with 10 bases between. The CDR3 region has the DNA TGTGCCAGCAGCCAAATTATGTGGGATGAGCAGTTCTTC. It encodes CASSQIMWDEQFF.

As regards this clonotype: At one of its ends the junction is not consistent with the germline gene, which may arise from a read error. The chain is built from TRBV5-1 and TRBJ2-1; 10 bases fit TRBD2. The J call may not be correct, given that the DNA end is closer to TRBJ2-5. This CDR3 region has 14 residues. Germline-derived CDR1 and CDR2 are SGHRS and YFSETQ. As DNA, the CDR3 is TGCGCCGGCAGCTTGGGACTAGCGCAAGAGACCCAGTACTTC. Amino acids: CAGSLGLAQETQYF.

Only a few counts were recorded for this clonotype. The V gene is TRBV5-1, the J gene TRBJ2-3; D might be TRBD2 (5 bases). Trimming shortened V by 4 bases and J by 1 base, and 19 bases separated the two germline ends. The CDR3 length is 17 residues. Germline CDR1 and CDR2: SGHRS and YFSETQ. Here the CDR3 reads CASSSTGPHSGTDTQYF. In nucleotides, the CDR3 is TGCGCCAGCAGCAGTACCGGGCCCCATAGCGGCACAGATACGCAGTATTTT.

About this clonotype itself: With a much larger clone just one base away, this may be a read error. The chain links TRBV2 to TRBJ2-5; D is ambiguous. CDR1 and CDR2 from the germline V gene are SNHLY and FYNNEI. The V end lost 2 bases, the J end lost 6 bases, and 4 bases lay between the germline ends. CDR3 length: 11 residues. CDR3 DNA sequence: TGTGCCAGCAGTGAAAGGCAGACCCAGTACTTC. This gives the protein CASSERQTQYF.

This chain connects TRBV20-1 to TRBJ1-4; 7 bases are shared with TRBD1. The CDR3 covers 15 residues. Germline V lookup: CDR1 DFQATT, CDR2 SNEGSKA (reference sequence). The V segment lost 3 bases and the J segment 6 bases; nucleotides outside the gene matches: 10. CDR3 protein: CSASYRGGRHEKLFF. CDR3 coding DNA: TGCAGTGCTAGTTACAGGGGAGGCCGTCATGAAAAACTGTTTTTT.

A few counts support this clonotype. Written as DNA, the CDR3 is TGTGCCAGCAGCCTAAAACAGGGACGAGGTGGCTACACCTTC. Protein product: CASSLKQGRGGYTF. V is TRBV16 and J is TRBJ1-2, with a weak D call TRBD1 (6 bases). V lost 4 bases and J lost 7, with 16 bases in between. The V gene's germline CDR1 is KGHSY and CDR2 FQNENV. This CDR3 has 14 residues. Supplemented by reference TRBV16 and TRBJ1-2, the full variable domain reads GEEVAQTPKHLVRGEGQKAKLYCAPIKGHSYVFWYQQVLKNEFKFLISFQNENVFDETGMPKERFSAKCLPNSPCSLEIQATKLEDSAVYFCASSLKQGRGGYTFGSGTRLTVV.